A single TCR beta chain is shown here with its context. The antigen it binds to is not known. No per-base quality is available; no much larger clone lies one base away. Synthetic TCR analog templates were spiked into each PCR to estimate absolute template abundance from read counts. The immunoSEQ assay used bias-controlled V and J gene primers to amplify TCRbeta CDR3 regions from genomic DNA. Sequencing of rearranged TCRbeta segments was performed at approximately 20X coverage. Per the original workflow: Sequencing errors were corrected by clustering and CDR3s were annotated against IMGT to assign V, D and J genes. Downstream analyses used only productive TCRbeta rearrangements, leaving out any out-of-frame or stop-codon sequences. Clonality was computed as one minus Shannon entropy normalized by the log of the number of unique productive sequences. Clones differing between time points or between blood and tumor were identified using Fisher's exact test with Benjamini-Hochberg correction, with an adjusted p below 0.01 applied as the threshold. TCRdb retrieved this table from immuneACCESS and kept in-frame rearrangements only. Not all clones are present; in checked studies, unresolved V genes account for under half, and no reason is known for the remainder. V, J and clone size reflect that table, while D and trimming were determined from the DNA. The sample records 60,000 to 75,000 clones, about 90% of which are singletons. 14% to 15% of the sample is in the top ten clones.

The time point label corresponds to: pretreatment peripheral blood. A total of roughly 30 patients with locally advanced or metastatic urothelial carcinoma, treated at Memorial Sloan Kettering on a trial protocol, made up the cohort. Peripheral blood mononuclear cells were collected pretreatment and during treatment, with between 1 and 8 total time points obtained per patient. The Qiagen DNeasy Blood extraction kit was used to purify genomic DNA from total PBMCs and from tumor samples. PBMCs were collected pretreatment and during treatment, and were isolated and stored as previously described. This entry is derived from a study of PD-L1 blockade in urothelial cancer (dated by TCRdb to about 2017). For context, the study as a whole: All patients started therapy in about 2014 and received atezolizumab 1,200 mg intravenously every 3 weeks. About 90% of the 29 patients were identified as males with urothelial cancer of bladder origin, and a prior smoking history was reported by 18 of 29 patients. Patients had an ECOG performance status of 0 or 1 and had received between 0 and 3 prior chemotherapy regimens. Blood samples were analyzed at 3 weeks after treatment start (second dose) and at 6 weeks after treatment start. A median of around 150,000 T cells and tens of thousands of unique TCRs was obtained from blood samples, and a median clonality of approximately 0.08 was observed. Somatic, immune and clinical correlates of response to PD-L1 blockade with atezolizumab in urothelial cancer were the focus of an exploratory multi-omic analysis. Pretreatment tumor samples and matched peripheral blood, collected serially before and after atezolizumab treatment, underwent TCR sequencing. Durable clinical benefit meant progression-free survival longer than 6 months, and TCR features were also tested against progression-free and overall survival. Whole exome sequencing and RNA sequencing of pretreatment tumors were performed alongside TCR sequencing in the same patients. Durable clinical benefit was achieved by nine patients but not by the remaining 20. Some 29 patients had pretreatment blood TCR-seq, some 25 had at least one posttreatment blood collection, and some 25 had tumor TCR-seq. Results the study describes overall, beyond this receptor: Among patients with durable benefit, tumor-associated TCR clones showed greater expansion in peripheral blood 3 weeks after treatment started (n of about 20, p = 0.022). Because the sample size was small (n of about 27) and many exploratory analyses were performed, the results are intended to be hypothesis-generating. Improved progression-free and overall survival was found to be associated with pretreatment peripheral blood TCR clonality below the median.

Based on the germline V gene (reference sequence), the CDR1 and CDR2 sequences are LNHDA and SQIVND. V lost 0 bases and J lost 4 bases; the stretch between them is 13 bases long. Taken from cysteine to phenylalanine, the CDR3 has 17 residues. The read is trimmed to its CDR3 DNA, 51 bases read in frame from base 1. Specimen: PBMCs, collected around atezolizumab (anti-PD-L1) treatment. The sequence is built from TRBV19 and TRBJ1-6; the D gene cannot be resolved reliably. The TCR was taken from a man between 60 and 75 years old with urothelial cancer. The CDR3 reads as follows: CASSIDAGSFYNSPLHF. The nucleotide sequence reads TGTGCCAGTAGTATAGATGCCGGGTCCTTTTATAATTCACCCCTCCACTTT.